Following are 9 T cell receptor beta chains from one sample sequenced in a study of stem cell transplantation in POMP-related autoinflammatory disease. Clones were read by immunoSEQ multiplex PCR, and TCRdb kept only the in-frame ones, dropping some. The profile covers 4,500 to 5,500 clones, with roughly 90% appearing a single time and about 2.4% taken by the ten largest. Here the sequenced sample was CD8+ T cells from PBMCs, taken after stem cell transplantation. The receptors here all came from a human patient with POMP-related autoinflammation and immune dysregulation (PRAID). These T cells may partly come from the graft donor.

The V gene is TRBV5-5, the J gene TRBJ2-1, with 13 positions matching TRBD2. Trimming took 4 bases from V and 7 from J; bases not matched to a gene: 14. The CDR3 sequence is 18 residues long. Germline V lookup: CDR1 SGHKS, CDR2 YYEKEE (reference sequence). This CDR3 is CASSPLGLAGEGGNEQFF. CDR3 coding DNA: TGTGCCAGCAGCCCCCTTGGACTAGCGGGAGAAGGGGGAAATGAGCAGTTCTTC. Full variable domain (remainder filled in from reference TRBV5-5 and TRBJ2-1): DAGVTQSPTHLIKTRGQQVTLRCSPISGHKSVSWYQQVLGQGPQFIFQYYEKEERGRGNFPDRFSARQFPNYSSELNVNALLLGDSALYLCASSPLGLAGEGGNEQFFGPGTRLTVL.

J is TRBJ2-1 and V is TRBV11-2, with a possible D match to TRBD2 (5 bases). Between the trimmed V and J ends, which lost 4 bases and 1 base, there was a span of 8 bases. Per germline, CDR1 SGHAT and CDR2 FQNNGV. The CDR3 has 14 amino acids. The CDR3 region is CASSSPGSYNEQFF. The CDR3, as DNA: TGTGCCAGCAGCTCCCCGGGGTCCTACAATGAGCAGTTCTTC.

The chain uses TRBV5-6 and TRBJ2-5, with D hard to call. The germline CDR1 and CDR2 sequences are SGHDT and YYEEEE. V dropped 4 bases and J dropped 5 bases, with 6 bases sitting between them. This CDR3 spans 11 amino acids. CDR3 bases: TGTGCCAGCAGCCAAAGTGAGACCCAGTACTTC. Its protein product is CASSQSETQYF.

V usage is TRBV9 and J usage is TRBJ2-7; perhaps TRBD1 as D (8 bases). V lost 4 bases and J 6 bases, leaving 17 bases between the germline ends. The CDR3 length is 14 residues. CDR1 and CDR2 (germline): SGDLS, YYNGEE. The CDR3, as DNA: TGTGCCAGCAGCTCAGACAGGGGAGGGCCCGAGCAGTACTTC. This codes for CASSSDRGGPEQYF.

This chain connects TRBV9 to TRBJ2-7; D gene uncertain. Per germline, CDR1 SGDLS and CDR2 YYNGEE. The CDR3 totals 13 residues. V dropped 4 bases and J dropped 0 bases, with 8 bases sitting between them. CDR3 in DNA: TGTGCCAGCAGCCCCCGGAACTCCTACGAGCAGTACTTC. Translated, it gives CASSPRNSYEQYF.

The J gene is TRBJ2-5, the V gene TRBV7-3; 7 nucleotides line up with TRBD1. J lost 0 bases, V lost 3 bases, and 1 base had no gene match. This CDR3 region has 14 residues. Germline CDR1 SGHTA, CDR2 FQGTGA. CDR3 DNA sequence: TGTGCCAGCAGCTTGACAGGGAACCAAGAGACCCAGTACTTC. Translation gives CASSLTGNQETQYF.

This clone has only one observation. The rearrangement joins TRBV10-2 to TRBJ1-1; D is uncertain. The germline CDR1 and CDR2 sequences are WSHSY and SAAADI. This CDR3 contains 13 residues. Deletions cut 5 bases from V and 3 bases from J, with 10 bases between. The CDR3 region is CASSRRFDTEAFF. CDR3 nucleotide sequence: TGCGCCAGCAGTAGGAGGTTTGACACTGAAGCTTTCTTT.

The V call is TRBV7-9, the J call TRBJ2-2; 7 positions match TRBD1. Germline V gives CDR1 SEHNR, CDR2 FQNEAQ (reference sequence). This CDR3 is built from 14 residues. The V gene end was trimmed by 4 bases and the J gene end by 5 bases; junction bases not matched to a gene: 4. The chain's CDR3 is CASSWDRGTGELFF. Written as DNA, the CDR3 is TGTGCCAGCAGCTGGGACAGAGGTACCGGGGAGCTGTTTTTT.

The chain has TRBV29-1 and TRBJ2-7; weak D call: TRBD2 (6 bases). This CDR3 is 12 amino acids long. Germline values: CDR1 SQVTM, CDR2 ANQGSEA. Deletions cut 7 bases from V and 2 bases from J, with 12 bases between. For the CDR3, the DNA is TGCAGCGGCGTCGCGGGGCCCTACGAGCAGTACTTC. Its translation is CSGVAGPYEQYF.